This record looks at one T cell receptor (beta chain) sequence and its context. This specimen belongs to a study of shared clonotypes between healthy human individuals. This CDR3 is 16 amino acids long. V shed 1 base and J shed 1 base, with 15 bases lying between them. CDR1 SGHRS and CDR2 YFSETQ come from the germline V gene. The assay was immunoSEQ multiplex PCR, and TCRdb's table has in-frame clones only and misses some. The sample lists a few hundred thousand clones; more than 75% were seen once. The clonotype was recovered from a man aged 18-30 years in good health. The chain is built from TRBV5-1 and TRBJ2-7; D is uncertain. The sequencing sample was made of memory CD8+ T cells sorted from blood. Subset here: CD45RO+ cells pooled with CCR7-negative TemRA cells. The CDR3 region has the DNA TGCGCCAGCAGCTTGCTACCTACTTTTGAATCCTACGAGCAGTACTTC. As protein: CASSLLPTFESYEQYF.